This TCR beta chain comes out of a study of blood T cell repertoires in COVID-19. Across the whole study: COVID-19 samples from acute and convalescent phases originated in the United States, Italy and Spain. T cells, B-cell-depleted T cells, or PBMCs supplied cDNA or gDNA.

Unmatched junction bases numbered 5, after V lost 7 bases and J lost 0 bases. Germline V gene sequence: CDR1 MNHEY, CDR2 SMNVEV (reference sequence). CDR3 length equals 15 residues. In the original workflow: By means of reference gene primer amplification, nucleated cell counts were estimated. The protocol was immunoSEQ multiplex PCR, while the TCRdb copy is restricted to in-frame clones and leaves out a portion. V, J and clone size are those of that table, while D and trimming were read from the DNA. The repertoire consists of around 93,000 clones, with about 86% occurring once and the leading ten covering roughly 4.1%.

The chain couples TRBV27 to TRBJ2-2; 7 bases are a match to TRBD1. The TCR comes from a man in his fifties or sixties with acute or convalescent COVID-19. The specimen sequenced was peripheral blood. The CDR3 nucleotides are TGTGCCAGCACCCGCGACAGGGCGAACACCGGGGAGCTGTTTTTT. Translating gives CASTRDRANTGELFF.